This T cell receptor (beta chain) originates from a study of control samples from healthy donors and cancer patients. On this clone: At one end, the junction sequence differs from germline, possibly due to a read error.

Assay used: immunoSEQ multiplex PCR; TCRdb lists only in-frame clones, some missing. This repertoire comprises some 180,000 clones; its ten largest clones make up 2.2%. This clonotype was obtained from a young woman in good health. The sequenced sample consisted of blood.

CDR3 region: CASSEGFMESKTIYF. In nucleotides, the CDR3 is TGTGCCAGCAGCGAAGGTTTCATGGAGTCCAAGACCATATATTTT. V and J are TRBV2 and TRBJ1-3; no clear D. The CDR3 is 15 amino acids. Germline values: CDR1 SNHLY, CDR2 FYNNEI.